The clone carrying this T cell receptor beta chain was observed a few times. What it recognizes is unknown. Using immunoSEQ multiplex PCR, the repertoire was profiled, and TCRdb retains in-frame clones only, with some absent. Among about 140,000 clones listed, approximately 85% were seen once. These data are taken from a study of T cell responses to AZD1222 COVID-19 vaccine. Findings of the study overall: Of spike-specific TCRs, nearly half reportedly target regions left unmutated in variants. Donors in the cohort were predominantly white British and more often female, and clonal diversity was possibly underestimated. Seropositivity was recorded at baseline in only a handful of AZD1222 recipients. The breadth and depth of Spike-specific TCRs increased once two AZD1222 doses had been given.

V was trimmed by 9 bases and J by 3 bases, leaving 6 bases between them. Germline values: CDR1 MGHRA, CDR2 YSYEKL. This CDR3 spans 10 amino acids. The chain recombines TRBV4-1 with TRBJ2-7; the D is unclear. The clonotype originates from an adult in good health. This sample comprised peripheral blood, obtained on day 0 of AZD1222 vaccination. The CDR3 sequence is CARGDYEQYF. Here the CDR3 DNA reads TGCGCCAGGGGCGACTACGAGCAGTACTTC.